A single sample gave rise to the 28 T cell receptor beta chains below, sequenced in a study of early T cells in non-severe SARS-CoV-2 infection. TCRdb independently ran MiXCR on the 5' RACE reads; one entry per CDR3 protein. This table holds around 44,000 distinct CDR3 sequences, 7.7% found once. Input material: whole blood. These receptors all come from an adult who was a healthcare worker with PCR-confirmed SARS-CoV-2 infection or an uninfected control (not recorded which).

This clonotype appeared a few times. In DNA form, the CDR3 reads TGTGCCAGCTCACCTAAGGGACAGAAAGTTGAAGCTTTCTTT. Translating gives CASSPKGQKVEAFF. The chain couples TRBV18 to TRBJ1-1; 7 nucleotides line up with TRBD1. The CDR3 is 14 residues long. Germline lookup yields CDR1 KGHSH and CDR2 LQKENI. The ends lost 3 bases at V and 7 bases at J; junction bases unmatched: 8.

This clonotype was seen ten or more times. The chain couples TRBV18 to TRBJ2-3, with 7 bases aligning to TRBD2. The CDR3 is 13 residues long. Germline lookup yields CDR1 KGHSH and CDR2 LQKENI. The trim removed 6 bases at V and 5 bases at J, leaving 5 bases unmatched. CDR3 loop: CASSTSSVDTQYF. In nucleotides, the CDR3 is TGTGCCAGCTCGACTAGCTCTGTAGATACGCAGTATTTT.

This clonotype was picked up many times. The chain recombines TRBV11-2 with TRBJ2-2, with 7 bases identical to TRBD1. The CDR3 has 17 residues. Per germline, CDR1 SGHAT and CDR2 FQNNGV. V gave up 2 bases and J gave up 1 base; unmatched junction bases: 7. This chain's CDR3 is CASSLRLGTENTGELFF. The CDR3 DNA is TGTGCCAGCAGCTTACGCCTCGGGACAGAGAACACCGGGGAGCTGTTTTTT.

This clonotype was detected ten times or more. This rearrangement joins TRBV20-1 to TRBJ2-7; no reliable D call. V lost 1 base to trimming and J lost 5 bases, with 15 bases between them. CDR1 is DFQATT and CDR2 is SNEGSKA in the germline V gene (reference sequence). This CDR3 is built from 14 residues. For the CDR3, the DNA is TGCAGTGCTAGAGTAGGAGCAGGTGGAGACGAGCAGTACTTC. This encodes CSARVGAGGDEQYF.

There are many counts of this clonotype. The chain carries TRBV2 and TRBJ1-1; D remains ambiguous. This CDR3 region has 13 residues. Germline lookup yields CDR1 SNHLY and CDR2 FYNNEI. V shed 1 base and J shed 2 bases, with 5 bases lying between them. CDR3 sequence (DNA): TGTGCCAGCAGTGAAGGGGCAAACACTGAAGCTTTCTTT. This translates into CASSEGANTEAFF.

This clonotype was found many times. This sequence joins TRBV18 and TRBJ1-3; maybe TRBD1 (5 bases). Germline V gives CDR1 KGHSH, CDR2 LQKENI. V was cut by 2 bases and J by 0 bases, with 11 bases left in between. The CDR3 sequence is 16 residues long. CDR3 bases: TGTGCCAGCTCACCAATAGAGGGGAGCTCTGGAAACACCATATATTTT. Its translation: CASSPIEGSSGNTIYF.

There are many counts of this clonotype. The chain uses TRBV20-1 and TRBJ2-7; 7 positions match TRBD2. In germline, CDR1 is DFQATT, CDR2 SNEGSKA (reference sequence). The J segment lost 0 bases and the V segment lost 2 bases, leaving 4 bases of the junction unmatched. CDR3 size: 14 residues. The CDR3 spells CSARSRDYSYEQYF. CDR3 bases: TGCAGTGCTAGAAGTCGGGACTACTCCTACGAGCAGTACTTC.

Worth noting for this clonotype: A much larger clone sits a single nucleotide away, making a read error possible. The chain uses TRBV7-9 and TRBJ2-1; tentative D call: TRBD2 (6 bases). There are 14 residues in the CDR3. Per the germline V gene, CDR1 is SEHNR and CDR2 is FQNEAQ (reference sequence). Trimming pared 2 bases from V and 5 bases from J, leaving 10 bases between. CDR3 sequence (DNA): TGTGCCAGCAGCTTATGCGGGGAAAACAATGAGCAGTTCTTC. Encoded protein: CASSLCGENNEQFF.

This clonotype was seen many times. The CDR3 DNA reads TGTGCCAGTAGTACGGGACAGGCCACCGGGGAGCTGTTTTTT. Translation: CASSTGQATGELFF. The chain recombines TRBV19 with TRBJ2-2; 8 bases agree with TRBD1. J was trimmed by 4 bases and V by 4 bases; bases with no gene match: 2. CDR1 is LNHDA, CDR2 SQIVND, per germline (reference sequence). This CDR3 spans 14 amino acids.

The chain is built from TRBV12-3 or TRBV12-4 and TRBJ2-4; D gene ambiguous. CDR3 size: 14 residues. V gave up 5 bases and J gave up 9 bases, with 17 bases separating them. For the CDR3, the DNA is TGTGCCAGCAGTCCGTCCGTCCTCAAAGGCATTCAGTACTTC. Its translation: CASSPSVLKGIQYF.

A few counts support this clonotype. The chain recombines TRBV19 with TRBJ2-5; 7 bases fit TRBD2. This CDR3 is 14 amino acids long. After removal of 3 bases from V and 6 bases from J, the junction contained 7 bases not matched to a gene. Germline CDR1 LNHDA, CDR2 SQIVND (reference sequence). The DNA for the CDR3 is TGTGCCAGTAGTATGTCTCTAGCGGTTCAGACCCAGTACTTC. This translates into CASSMSLAVQTQYF.

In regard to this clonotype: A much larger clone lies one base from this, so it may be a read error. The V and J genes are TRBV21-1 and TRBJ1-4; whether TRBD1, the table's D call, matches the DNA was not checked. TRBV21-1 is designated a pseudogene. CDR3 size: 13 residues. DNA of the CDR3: TGTGCCAGCAGTGGGGGGCTTAATGAAAAACAGTTTTTT. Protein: CASSGGLNEKQFF.

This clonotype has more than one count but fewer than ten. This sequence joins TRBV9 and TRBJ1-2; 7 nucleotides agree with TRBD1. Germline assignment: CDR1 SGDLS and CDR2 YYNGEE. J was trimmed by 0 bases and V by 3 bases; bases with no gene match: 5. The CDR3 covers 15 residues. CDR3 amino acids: CASSAGTAPNYGYTF. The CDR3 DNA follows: TGTGCCAGCAGCGCCGGGACAGCGCCTAACTATGGCTACACCTTC.

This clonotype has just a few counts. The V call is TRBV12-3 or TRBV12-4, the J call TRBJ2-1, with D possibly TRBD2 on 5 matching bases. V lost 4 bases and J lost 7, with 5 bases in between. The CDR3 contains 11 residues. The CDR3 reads CASSSGNEQFF. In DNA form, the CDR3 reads TGTGCCAGCAGTTCGGGGAATGAGCAGTTCTTC.

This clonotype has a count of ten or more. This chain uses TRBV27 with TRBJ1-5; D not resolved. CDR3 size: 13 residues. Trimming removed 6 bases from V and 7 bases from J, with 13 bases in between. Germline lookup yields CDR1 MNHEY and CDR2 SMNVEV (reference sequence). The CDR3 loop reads CASRLGFGQPQHF. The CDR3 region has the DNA TGTGCCAGCAGGCTGGGGTTCGGACAGCCCCAGCATTTT.

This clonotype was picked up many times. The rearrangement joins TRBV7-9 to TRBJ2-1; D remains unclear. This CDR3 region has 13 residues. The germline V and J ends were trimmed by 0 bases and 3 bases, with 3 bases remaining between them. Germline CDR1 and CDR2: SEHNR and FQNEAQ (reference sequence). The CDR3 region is CASSLADYNEQFF. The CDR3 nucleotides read TGTGCCAGCAGCTTAGCGGACTACAATGAGCAGTTCTTC.

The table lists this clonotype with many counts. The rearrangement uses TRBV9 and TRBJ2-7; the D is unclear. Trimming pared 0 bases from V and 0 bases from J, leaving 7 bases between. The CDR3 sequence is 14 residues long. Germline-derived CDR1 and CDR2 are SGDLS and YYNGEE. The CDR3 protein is CASSVEVNSYEQYF. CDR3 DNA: TGTGCCAGCAGCGTAGAGGTAAACTCCTACGAGCAGTACTTC. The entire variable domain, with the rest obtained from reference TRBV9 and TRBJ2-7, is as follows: DSGVTQTPKHLITATGQRVTLRCSPRSGDLSVYWYQQSLDQGLQFLIQYYNGEERAKGNILERFSAQQFPDLHSELNLSSLELGDSALYFCASSVEVNSYEQYFGPGTRLTVT.

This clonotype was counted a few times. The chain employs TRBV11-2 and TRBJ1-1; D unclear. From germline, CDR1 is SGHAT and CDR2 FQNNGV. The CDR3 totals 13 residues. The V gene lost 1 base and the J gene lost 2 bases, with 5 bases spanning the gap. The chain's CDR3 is CASSLADNTEAFF. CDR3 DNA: TGTGCCAGCAGCTTAGCGGATAACACTGAAGCTTTCTTT.

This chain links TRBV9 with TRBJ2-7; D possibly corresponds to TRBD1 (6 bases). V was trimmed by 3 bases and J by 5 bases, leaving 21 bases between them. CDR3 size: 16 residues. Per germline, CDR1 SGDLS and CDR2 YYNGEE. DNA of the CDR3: TGTGCCAGCAGCGACCCCTCGGACAGACCGACCGACGAGCAGTACTTC. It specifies CASSDPSDRPTDEQYF.

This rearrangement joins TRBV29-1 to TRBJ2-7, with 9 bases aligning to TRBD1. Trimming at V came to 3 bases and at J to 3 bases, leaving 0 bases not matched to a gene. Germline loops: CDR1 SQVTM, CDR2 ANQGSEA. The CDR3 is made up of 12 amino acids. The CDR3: CSVETGGYEQYF. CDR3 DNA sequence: TGCAGCGTTGAGACAGGGGGCTACGAGCAGTACTTC.

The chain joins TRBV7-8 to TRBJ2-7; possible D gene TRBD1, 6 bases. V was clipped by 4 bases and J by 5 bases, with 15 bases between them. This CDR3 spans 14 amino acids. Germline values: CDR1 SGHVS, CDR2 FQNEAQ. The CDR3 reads CASSSQDRRNEQYF. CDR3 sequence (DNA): TGTGCCAGCAGCTCACAAGACAGGAGGAACGAGCAGTACTTC.

CDR3 amino acids: CASGEGDSIYGYTF. DNA for the CDR3: TGTGCCAGCGGGGAGGGGGACAGTATCTATGGCTACACCTTC. This chain uses TRBV9 with TRBJ1-2; TRBD1 agrees at 7 bases. Germline CDR1 and CDR2: SGDLS and YYNGEE. V lost 7 bases, J lost 4 bases, and 10 bases stayed unmatched. The CDR3 is 14 residues long.

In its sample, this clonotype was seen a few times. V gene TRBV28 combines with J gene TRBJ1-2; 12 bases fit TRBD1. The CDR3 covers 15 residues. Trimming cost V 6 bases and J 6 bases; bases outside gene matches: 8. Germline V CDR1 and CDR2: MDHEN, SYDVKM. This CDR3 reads CASRPGTGGADGYTF. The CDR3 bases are TGTGCCAGCAGACCCGGGACAGGGGGCGCGGATGGCTACACCTTC.

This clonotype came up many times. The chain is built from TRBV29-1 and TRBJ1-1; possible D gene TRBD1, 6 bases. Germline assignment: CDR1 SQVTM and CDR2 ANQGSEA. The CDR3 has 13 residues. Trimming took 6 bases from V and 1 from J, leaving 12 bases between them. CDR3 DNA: TGCAGCGTCCGACAGGCGTGGAACACTGAAGCTTTCTTT. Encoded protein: CSVRQAWNTEAFF.

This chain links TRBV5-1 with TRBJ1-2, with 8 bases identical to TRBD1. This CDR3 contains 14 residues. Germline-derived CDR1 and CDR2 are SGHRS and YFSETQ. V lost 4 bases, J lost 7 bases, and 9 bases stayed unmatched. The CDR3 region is CASSRSTGVSGYTF. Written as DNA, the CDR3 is TGCGCCAGCAGCCGTTCGACAGGGGTTAGTGGCTACACCTTC.

CDR3 sequence (DNA): TGTGCCAGCAGTTACTACAGGGTCGCCTACGAGCAGTACTTC. It yields the protein CASSYYRVAYEQYF. The chain uses TRBV6-6 and TRBJ2-7, with D maybe TRBD1 (6 bases). Trimming took 1 base from V and 2 from J, leaving 9 bases between them. The CDR3 covers 14 residues. Per germline, CDR1 MNHNY and CDR2 SVGAGI (reference sequence).

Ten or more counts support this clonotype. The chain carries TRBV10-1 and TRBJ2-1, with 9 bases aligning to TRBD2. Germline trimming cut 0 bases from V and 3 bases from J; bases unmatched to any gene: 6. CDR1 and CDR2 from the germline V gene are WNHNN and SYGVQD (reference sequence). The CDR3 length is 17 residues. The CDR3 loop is CASSESTRLAVYNEQFF. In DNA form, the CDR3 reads TGCGCCAGCAGTGAGTCGACTCGACTAGCGGTCTACAATGAGCAGTTCTTC.

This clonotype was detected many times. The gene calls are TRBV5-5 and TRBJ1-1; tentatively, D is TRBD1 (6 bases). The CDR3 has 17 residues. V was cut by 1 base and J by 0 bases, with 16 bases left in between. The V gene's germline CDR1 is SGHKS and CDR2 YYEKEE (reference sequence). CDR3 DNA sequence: TGTGCCAGCAGCTTGATGCGCAGGGGCGATATGAACACTGAAGCTTTCTTT. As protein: CASSLMRRGDMNTEAFF.